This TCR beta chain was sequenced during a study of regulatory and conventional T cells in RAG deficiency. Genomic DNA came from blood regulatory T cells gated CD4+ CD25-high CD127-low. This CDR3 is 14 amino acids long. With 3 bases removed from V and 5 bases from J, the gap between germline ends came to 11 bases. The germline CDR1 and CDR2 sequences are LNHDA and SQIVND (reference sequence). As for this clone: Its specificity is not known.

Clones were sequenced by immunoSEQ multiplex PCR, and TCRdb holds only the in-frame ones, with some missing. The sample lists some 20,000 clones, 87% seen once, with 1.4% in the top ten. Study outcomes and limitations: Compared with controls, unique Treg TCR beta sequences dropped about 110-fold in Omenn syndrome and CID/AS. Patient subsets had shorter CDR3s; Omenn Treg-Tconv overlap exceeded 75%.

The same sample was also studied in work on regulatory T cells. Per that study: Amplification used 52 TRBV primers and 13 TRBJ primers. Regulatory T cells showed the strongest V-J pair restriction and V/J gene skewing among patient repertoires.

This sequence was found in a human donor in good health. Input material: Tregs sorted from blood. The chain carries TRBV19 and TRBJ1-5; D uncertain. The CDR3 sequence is CASSMGGFDQPQHF. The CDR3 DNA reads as TGTGCCAGTAGTATGGGCGGATTTGATCAGCCCCAGCATTTT.